Following are 19 T cell receptor beta chains from one sample sequenced in a study of human T cells and chemical hapten exposure. This sample's time point: patch test 1, 2 weeks after DPC sensitization. Treatment denoted: therapeutic diphenylcyclopropenone sensitization with weekly scalp DPC. In TCRdb, the RACE reads were re-called with MiXCR into one record per CDR3 protein. The sample holds 79,000 or so distinct CDR3 sequences, approximately 35% seen once. The material sequenced was whole blood, taken in connection with sensitization to the hapten diphenylcyclopropenone (DPC). All receptors derive from a man aged 35 to 55 with alopecia areata. Some clones in this sample may be carry-over from other donors' samples.

The gene calls are TRBV5-1 and TRBJ2-3, with D possibly being TRBD2 (6 bases). This CDR3 is 15 amino acids long. Trimming pared 4 bases from V and 1 base from J, leaving 13 bases between. CDR1 and CDR2 (germline): SGHRS, YFSETQ. The CDR3 nucleotides are TGCGCCAGCAGCATCGTAGCGGACCGCACAGATACGCAGTATTTT. Translated, it gives CASSIVADRTDTQYF.

In this sample, this clonotype turned up a few times. The J gene is TRBJ1-2, the V gene TRBV7-9; maybe TRBD1 (6 bases). The CDR3 is 17 residues long. The V gene lost 5 bases and the J gene lost 0 bases, with 19 bases spanning the gap. Germline CDR1 reads SEHNR; CDR2 reads FQNEAQ (reference sequence). CDR3 in amino acids: CASSTWTVRFANYGYTF. The CDR3 DNA reads TGTGCCAGCAGCACATGGACAGTCCGATTTGCTAACTATGGCTACACCTTC. Looking up the rest from reference TRBV7-9 and TRBJ1-2 gives the full variable domain: DTGVSQNPRHKITKRGQNVTFRCDPISEHNRLYWYRQTLGQGPEFLTYFQNEAQLEKSRLLSDRFSAERPKGSFSTLEIQRTEQGDSAMYLCASSTWTVRFANYGYTFGSGTRLTVV.

The rearrangement uses TRBV5-1 and TRBJ1-2; D gene unclear. Deletions cut 2 bases from V and 0 bases from J, with 14 bases between. Per germline, CDR1 SGHRS and CDR2 YFSETQ. This CDR3 spans 16 amino acids. CDR3 sequence (DNA): TGCGCCAGCAGCTTCAGACCCGCGGCCGCTAACTATGGCTACACCTTC. Its protein product is CASSFRPAAANYGYTF.

In its sample, this clonotype was seen a few times. The chain has TRBV5-1 and TRBJ2-7, with TRBD1 matching 7 bases. V was clipped by 4 bases and J by 3 bases; unmatched bases: 4. There are 13 residues in the CDR3. CDR1 SGHRS and CDR2 YFSETQ come from the germline V gene. The CDR3 protein is CASSPRDSYEQYF. The DNA for the CDR3 is TGCGCCAGCAGCCCCCGGGACAGCTACGAGCAGTACTTC.

This chain uses TRBV12-3 or TRBV12-4 with TRBJ2-1; 7 bases line up with TRBD1. V was pared by 3 bases and J by 16 bases, with 6 bases of the junction left unmatched. The CDR3 runs 11 residues. As DNA, the CDR3 is TGTGCCAGCAGTTTTAGGGACAGTCAATTCTTC. This gives the protein CASSFRDSQFF.

This chain uses TRBV7-9 with TRBJ2-3; D may be TRBD2 (5 bases). There are 14 residues in the CDR3. Trimming took off 5 bases at V and 4 bases at J, with 13 bases between the two ends. The germline CDR1 and CDR2 sequences are SEHNR and FQNEAQ (reference sequence). CDR3 in DNA: TGTGCCAGCAGCCTCATCTCAGCGGCAGATACGCAGTATTTT. Translating it yields CASSLISAADTQYF.

The rearrangement links TRBV28 to TRBJ1-6; D ambiguous. CDR1 MDHEN and CDR2 SYDVKM come from the germline V gene. V was pared by 3 bases and J by 0 bases, with 6 bases between. This CDR3 comprises 15 residues. The CDR3 here is CASSFGRSYNSPLHF. Written as DNA, the CDR3 is TGTGCCAGCAGTTTCGGGCGCTCCTATAATTCACCCCTCCACTTT.

This clonotype was seen only a few times. V usage is TRBV23-1 and J usage is TRBJ2-3; no firm D call. TRBV23-1 is an open reading frame, and its role is uncertain. The CDR3 has 12 residues. V was shortened by 5 bases and J by 1 base, with 4 bases between the two germline ends. DNA of the CDR3: TGCGCCAGCAGTAACGGCACAGATACGCAGTATTTT. Translating gives CASSNGTDTQYF.

The chain carries TRBV7-2 and TRBJ2-4; 9 nucleotides match TRBD1. The CDR3 is 15 amino acids. Germline V gives CDR1 SGHTA, CDR2 FQGNSA. J was trimmed by 7 bases and V by 5 bases; bases with no gene match: 9. The CDR3 protein is CASSRTQGAINIQYF. In DNA, the CDR3 is TGTGCCAGCAGCCGAACACAGGGGGCGATTAACATTCAGTACTTC.

This clonotype has only a few counts. The chain couples TRBV28 to TRBJ2-4; D not certain. With 4 bases removed from V and 0 bases from J, the gap between germline ends came to 10 bases. CDR3 length: 15 residues. From germline, CDR1 is MDHEN and CDR2 SYDVKM. In DNA form, the CDR3 reads TGTGCCAGCAGTTCCGTCCGGCTAGCCAAAAACATTCAGTACTTC. As protein: CASSSVRLAKNIQYF.

This clonotype was seen a few times. The gene calls are TRBV28 and TRBJ1-3; D may be TRBD1 (5 bases). V lost 7 bases to trimming and J lost 0 bases, with 13 bases between them. This CDR3 is 15 amino acids long. The germline gives CDR1 MDHEN, CDR2 SYDVKM. For the CDR3, the DNA is TGTGCCAGCAACCGGGGGGACTTCTCTGGAAACACCATATATTTT. It translates to CASNRGDFSGNTIYF.

This clonotype was observed a single time. The chain links TRBV6-5 to TRBJ1-1; the match to TRBD1 covers 9 bases. The CDR3 length is 16 residues. Trimming took 4 bases from V and 2 from J; bases not matched to a gene: 8. Germline V CDR1 and CDR2: MNHEY, SVGAGI. DNA for the CDR3: TGTGCCAGCAGTTTGGCCGGGACAGGGATAAACACTGAAGCTTTCTTT. This gives the protein CASSLAGTGINTEAFF.

The chain is built from TRBV20-1 and TRBJ2-4; the match to TRBD1 covers 7 bases. The CDR3 contains 13 residues. Germline assignment: CDR1 DFQATT and CDR2 SNEGSKA (reference sequence). The J segment lost 3 bases and the V segment lost 8 bases, leaving 7 bases of the junction unmatched. The CDR3 nucleotides are TGCAGTTCTCCAGGGGGAGTCAAAAACATTCAGTACTTC. Its protein product is CSSPGGVKNIQYF.

The chain combines TRBV9 with TRBJ2-7; D call uncertain. The CDR3 length is 15 residues. Germline-derived CDR1 and CDR2 are SGDLS and YYNGEE. Trimming took off 0 bases at V and 0 bases at J, with 10 bases between the two ends. The chain's CDR3 is CASSVGALNSYEQYF. In DNA, the CDR3 is TGTGCCAGCAGCGTAGGTGCACTCAACTCCTACGAGCAGTACTTC.

This clonotype was observed once. The chain joins TRBV6-6 to TRBJ2-3, with TRBD2 matching 9 bases. J was trimmed by 5 bases and V by 2 bases; bases with no gene match: 8. The CDR3 runs to 16 residues. From germline, CDR1 is MNHNY and CDR2 SVGAGI (reference sequence). The CDR3 bases are TGTGCCAGCAGTTACGATGTAGCGGGAGTCGTAGATACGCAGTATTTT. It encodes CASSYDVAGVVDTQYF.

This clonotype came up once. The V gene is TRBV6-6, the J gene TRBJ2-7; 10 nucleotides align to TRBD2. V gave up 8 bases and J gave up 9 bases; unmatched junction bases: 4. Germline CDR1 reads MNHNY; CDR2 reads SVGAGI (reference sequence). The length of the CDR3 is 11 residues. CDR3 residues: CASRTSGMQYF. The CDR3 region has the DNA TGTGCCAGCCGTACTAGCGGGATGCAGTACTTC.

The rearrangement uses TRBV19 and TRBJ2-6, with 9 bases aligning to TRBD2. V lost 4 bases to trimming and J lost 0 bases; unmatched junction nucleotides: 7. Germline CDR1 and CDR2: LNHDA and SQIVND (reference sequence). The CDR3 sequence is 18 residues long. CDR3 residues: CASSTTSGQTSGANVLTF. The DNA for the CDR3 is TGTGCCAGTAGTACAACTAGCGGGCAAACCTCTGGGGCCAACGTCCTGACTTTC.

This clonotype was picked up a small number of times. The rearrangement joins TRBV21-1 to TRBJ2-5; the DNA was not used to check the table's D call, TRBD1. TRBV21-1 represents a pseudogene. This CDR3 contains 15 residues. DNA of the CDR3: TGTGCCAGCAGTTTGGAGCCCCGGAAGCAAGAGACCCAGTACTTC. Translating it yields CASSLEPRKQETQYF.

The gene calls are TRBV4-2 and TRBJ2-1, with no clear D. The CDR3 has 15 amino acids. V was cut by 7 bases and J by 6 bases, with 19 bases left in between. Germline CDR1 reads LGHNA; CDR2 reads YNFKEQ. The CDR3, as DNA: TGTGCCAGCACTGGTCCTTCTGGCAGGCTCAATGAGCAGTTCTTC. Translating gives CASTGPSGRLNEQFF.